The table lists the clone carrying this T cell receptor (beta chain) with a count of one. Per the original data handling: Cell counts per sample came from amplifying reference gene primers. Method: immunoSEQ multiplex PCR; TCRdb's copy keeps in-frame clones and lacks some. The D gene and trimming were derived from the DNA, and the V and J assignments and clone size from that table. This table has 180,000 or so clones, approximately 85% appearing once. The data originate from a study of blood T cell repertoires in COVID-19. Across the whole study: Some COVID-19 samples were acute and others convalescent; all came from the United States, Italy and Spain. PBMCs, B-cell-depleted T cells, or T cells provided the cDNA or gDNA that made up the material.

The CDR3 extends over 15 amino acids. With V trimmed by 1 base and J by 0 bases, 1 base remained unmatched. Germline CDR1 is GTSNPN and CDR2 is SVGIG (reference sequence). The V and J genes are TRBV30 and TRBJ2-7, with 12 bases aligning to TRBD2. The clonotype originates from a woman older than 75 with acute or convalescent COVID-19. Sequenced material: peripheral blood. The CDR3 protein is CAWSGLAGVSYEQYF. The CDR3 bases are TGTGCCTGGAGTGGACTAGCGGGAGTCTCCTACGAGCAGTACTTC.